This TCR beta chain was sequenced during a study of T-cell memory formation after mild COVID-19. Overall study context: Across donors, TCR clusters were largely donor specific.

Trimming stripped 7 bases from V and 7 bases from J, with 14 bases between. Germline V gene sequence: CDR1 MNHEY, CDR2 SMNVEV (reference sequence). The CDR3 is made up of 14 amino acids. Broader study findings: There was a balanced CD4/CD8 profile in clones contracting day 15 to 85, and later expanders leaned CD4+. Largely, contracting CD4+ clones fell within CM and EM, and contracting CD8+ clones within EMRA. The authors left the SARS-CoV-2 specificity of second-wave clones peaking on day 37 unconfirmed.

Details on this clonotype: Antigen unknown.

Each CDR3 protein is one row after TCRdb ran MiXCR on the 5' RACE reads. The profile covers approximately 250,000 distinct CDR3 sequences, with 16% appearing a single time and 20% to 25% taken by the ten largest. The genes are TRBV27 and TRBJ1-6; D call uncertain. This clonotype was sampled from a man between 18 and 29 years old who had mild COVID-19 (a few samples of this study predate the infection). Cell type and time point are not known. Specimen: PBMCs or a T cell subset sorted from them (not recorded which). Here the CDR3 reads CASTGELWNSPLHF. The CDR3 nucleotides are TGTGCCAGCACTGGCGAACTGTGGAATTCACCCCTCCACTTT.